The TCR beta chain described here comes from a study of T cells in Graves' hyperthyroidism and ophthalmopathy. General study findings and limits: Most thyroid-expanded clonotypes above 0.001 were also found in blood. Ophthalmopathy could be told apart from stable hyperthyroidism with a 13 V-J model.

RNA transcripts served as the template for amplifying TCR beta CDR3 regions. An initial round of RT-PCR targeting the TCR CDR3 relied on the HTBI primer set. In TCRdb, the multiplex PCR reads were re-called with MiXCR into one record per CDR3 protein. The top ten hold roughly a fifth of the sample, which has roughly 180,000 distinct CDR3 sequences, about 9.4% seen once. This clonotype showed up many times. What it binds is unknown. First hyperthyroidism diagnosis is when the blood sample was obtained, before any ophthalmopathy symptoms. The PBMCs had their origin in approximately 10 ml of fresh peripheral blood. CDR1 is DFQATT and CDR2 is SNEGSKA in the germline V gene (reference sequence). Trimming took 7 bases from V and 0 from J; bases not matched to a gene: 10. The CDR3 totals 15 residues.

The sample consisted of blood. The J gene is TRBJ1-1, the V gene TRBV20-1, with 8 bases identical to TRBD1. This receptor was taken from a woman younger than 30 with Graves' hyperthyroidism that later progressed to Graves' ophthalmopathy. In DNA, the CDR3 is TGCAGTGTTCGGGACAGGATAAAAATGAACACTGAAGCTTTCTTT. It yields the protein CSVRDRIKMNTEAFF.